This T cell receptor (beta chain) was identified in a study of control samples from healthy donors and cancer patients. Using immunoSEQ multiplex PCR, the repertoire was profiled, and TCRdb retains in-frame clones only, with some absent. Among tens of thousands of clones listed, approximately 90% were seen once. There are 16 residues in the CDR3. Germline CDR1 MNHNY, CDR2 SVGAGI (reference sequence). Trimming cost V 2 bases and J 2 bases, with 15 bases left between them. This receptor was taken from a man younger than 40 with colorectal cancer. The source material was PBMCs. This rearrangement joins TRBV6-6 to TRBJ1-1; perhaps TRBD1 as D (5 bases). Here the CDR3 DNA reads TGTGCCAGCAGTTACCCCAAAGACAGTTCTAACACTGAAGCTTTCTTT. Translation gives CASSYPKDSSNTEAFF.